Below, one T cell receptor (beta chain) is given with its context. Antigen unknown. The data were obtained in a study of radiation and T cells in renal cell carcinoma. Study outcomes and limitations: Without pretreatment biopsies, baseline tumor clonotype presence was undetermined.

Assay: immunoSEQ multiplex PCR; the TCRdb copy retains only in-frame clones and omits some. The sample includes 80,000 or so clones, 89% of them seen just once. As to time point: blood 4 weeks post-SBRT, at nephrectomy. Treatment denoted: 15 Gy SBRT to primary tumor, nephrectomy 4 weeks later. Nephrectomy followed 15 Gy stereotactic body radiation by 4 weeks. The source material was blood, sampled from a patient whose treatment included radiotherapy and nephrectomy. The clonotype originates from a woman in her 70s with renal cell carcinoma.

The CDR3 DNA sequence: TGTGCCATCAGTGACTGGCAGAGCTACAATGAGCAGTTCTTC. Translation: CAISDWQSYNEQFF. The rearrangement uses TRBV10-3 and TRBJ2-1, with D uncertain. The V end was cut by 3 bases, the J end by 3 bases, with 9 bases between. The CDR3 contains 14 residues. Germline-derived CDR1 and CDR2 are ENHRY and SYGVKD.